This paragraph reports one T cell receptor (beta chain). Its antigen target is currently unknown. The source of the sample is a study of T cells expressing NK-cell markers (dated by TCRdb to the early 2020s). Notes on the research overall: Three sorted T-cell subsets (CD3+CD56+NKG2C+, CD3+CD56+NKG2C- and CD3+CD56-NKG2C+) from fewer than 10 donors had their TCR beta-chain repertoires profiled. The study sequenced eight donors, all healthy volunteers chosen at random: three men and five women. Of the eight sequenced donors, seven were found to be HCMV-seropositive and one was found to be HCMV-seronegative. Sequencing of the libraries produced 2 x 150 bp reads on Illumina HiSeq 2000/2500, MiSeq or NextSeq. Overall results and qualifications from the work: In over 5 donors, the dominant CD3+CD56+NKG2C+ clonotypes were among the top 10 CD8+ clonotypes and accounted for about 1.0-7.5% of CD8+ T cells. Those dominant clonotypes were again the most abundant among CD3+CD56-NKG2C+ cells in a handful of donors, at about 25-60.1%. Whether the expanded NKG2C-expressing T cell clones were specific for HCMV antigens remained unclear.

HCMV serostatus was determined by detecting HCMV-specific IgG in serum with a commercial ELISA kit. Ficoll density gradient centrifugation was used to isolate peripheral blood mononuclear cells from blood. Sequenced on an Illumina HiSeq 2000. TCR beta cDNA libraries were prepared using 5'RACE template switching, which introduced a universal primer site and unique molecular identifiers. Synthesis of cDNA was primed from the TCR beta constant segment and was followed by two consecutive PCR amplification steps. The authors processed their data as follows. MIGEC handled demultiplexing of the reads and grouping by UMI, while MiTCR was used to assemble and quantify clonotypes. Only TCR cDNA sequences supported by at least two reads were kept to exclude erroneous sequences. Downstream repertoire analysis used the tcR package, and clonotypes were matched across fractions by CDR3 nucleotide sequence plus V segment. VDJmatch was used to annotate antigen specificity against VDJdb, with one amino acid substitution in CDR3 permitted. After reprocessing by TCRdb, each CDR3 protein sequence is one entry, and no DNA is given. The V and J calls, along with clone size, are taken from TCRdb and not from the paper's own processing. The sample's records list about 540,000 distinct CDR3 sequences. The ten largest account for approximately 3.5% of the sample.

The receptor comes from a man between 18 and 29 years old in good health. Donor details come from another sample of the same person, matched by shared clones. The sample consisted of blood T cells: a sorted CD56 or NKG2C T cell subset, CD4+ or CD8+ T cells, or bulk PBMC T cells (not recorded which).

The CDR3 region: CSASTTGQGVYEQFF. The rearrangement joined TRBV20-1 to TRBJ2-1; TCRdb designates TRBD1, a call that cannot be tested without DNA. According to the germline V gene (reference sequence), CDR1 reads DFQATT and CDR2 reads SNEGSKA. There are 15 amino acids in the CDR3, from cysteine to phenylalanine inclusive. A DNA sequence was not provided.